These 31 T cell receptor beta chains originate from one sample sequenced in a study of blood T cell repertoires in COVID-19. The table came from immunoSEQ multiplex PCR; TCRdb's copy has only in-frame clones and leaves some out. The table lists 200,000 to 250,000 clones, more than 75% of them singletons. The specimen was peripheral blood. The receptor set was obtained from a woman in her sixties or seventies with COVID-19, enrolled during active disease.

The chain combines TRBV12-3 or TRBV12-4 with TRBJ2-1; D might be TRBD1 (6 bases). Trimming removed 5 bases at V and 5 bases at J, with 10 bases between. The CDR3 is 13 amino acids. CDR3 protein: CASSGDKNNEQFF. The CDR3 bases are TGTGCCAGCAGTGGGGACAAAAACAATGAGCAGTTCTTC.

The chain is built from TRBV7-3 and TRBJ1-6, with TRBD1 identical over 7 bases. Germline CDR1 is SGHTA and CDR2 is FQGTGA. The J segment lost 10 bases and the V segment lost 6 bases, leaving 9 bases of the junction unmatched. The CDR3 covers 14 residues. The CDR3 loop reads CASSRQGGSSPLHF. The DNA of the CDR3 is TGTGCCAGCAGTCGACAGGGAGGAAGCTCACCCCTCCACTTT.

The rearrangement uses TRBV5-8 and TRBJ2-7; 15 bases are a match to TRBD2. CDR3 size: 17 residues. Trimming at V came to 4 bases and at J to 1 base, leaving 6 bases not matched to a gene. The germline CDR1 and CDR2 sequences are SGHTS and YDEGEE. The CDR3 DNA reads TGTGCCAGCAGCGACGGGACTAGCGGGAGGTCTTCCTACGAGCAGTACTTC. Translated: CASSDGTSGRSSYEQYF.

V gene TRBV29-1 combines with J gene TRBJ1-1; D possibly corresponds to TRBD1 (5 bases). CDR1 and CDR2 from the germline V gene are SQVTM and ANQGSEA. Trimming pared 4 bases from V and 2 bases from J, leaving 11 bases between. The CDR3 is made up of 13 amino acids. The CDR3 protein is CSVARDSNTEAFF. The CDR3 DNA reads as TGCAGCGTTGCCCGAGACAGTAACACTGAAGCTTTCTTT.

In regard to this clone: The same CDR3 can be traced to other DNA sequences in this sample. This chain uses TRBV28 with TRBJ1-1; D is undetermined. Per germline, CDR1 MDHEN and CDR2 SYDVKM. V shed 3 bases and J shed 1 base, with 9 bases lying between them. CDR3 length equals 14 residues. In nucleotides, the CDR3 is TGTGCCAGCAGTTTGGGAGGAGGGAACACTGAAGCTTTCTTT. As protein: CASSLGGGNTEAFF.

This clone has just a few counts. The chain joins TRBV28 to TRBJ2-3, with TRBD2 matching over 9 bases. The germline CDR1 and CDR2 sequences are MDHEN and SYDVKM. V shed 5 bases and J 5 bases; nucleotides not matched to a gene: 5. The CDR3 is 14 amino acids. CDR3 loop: CASSIAGEGDTQYF. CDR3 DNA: TGTGCCAGCAGTATAGCGGGAGAAGGAGATACGCAGTATTTT. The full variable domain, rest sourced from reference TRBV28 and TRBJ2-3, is DVKVTQSSRYLVKRTGEKVFLECVQDMDHENMFWYRQDPGLGLRLIYFSYDVKMKEKGDIPEGYSVSREKKERFSLILESASTNQTSMYLCASSIAGEGDTQYFGPGTRLTVL.

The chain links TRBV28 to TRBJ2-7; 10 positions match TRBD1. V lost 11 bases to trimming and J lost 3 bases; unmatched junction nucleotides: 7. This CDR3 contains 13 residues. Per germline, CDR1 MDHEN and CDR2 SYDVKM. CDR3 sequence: CAGGTGAVYEQYF. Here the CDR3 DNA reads TGTGCCGGAGGGACAGGGGCCGTCTACGAGCAGTACTTC.

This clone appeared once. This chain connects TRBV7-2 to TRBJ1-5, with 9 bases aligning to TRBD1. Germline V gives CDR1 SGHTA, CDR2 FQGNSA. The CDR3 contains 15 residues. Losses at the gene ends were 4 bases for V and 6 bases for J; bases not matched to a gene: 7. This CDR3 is CASSSRTGEFQPQHF. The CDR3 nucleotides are TGTGCCAGCAGCTCTAGGACAGGGGAATTTCAGCCCCAGCATTTT.

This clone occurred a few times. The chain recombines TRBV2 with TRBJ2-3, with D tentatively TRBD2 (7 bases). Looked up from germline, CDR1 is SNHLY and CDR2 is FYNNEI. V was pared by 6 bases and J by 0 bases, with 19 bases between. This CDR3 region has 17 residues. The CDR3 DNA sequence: TGTGCCAGCAGCGCTCTGATTCGGGGGGCTAGCACAGATACGCAGTATTTT. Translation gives CASSALIRGASTDTQYF. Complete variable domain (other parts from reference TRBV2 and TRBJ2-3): EPEVTQTPSHQVTQMGQEVILRCVPISNHLYFYWYRQILGQKVEFLVSFYNNEISEKSEIFDDQFSVERPDGSNFTLKIRSTKLEDSAMYFCASSALIRGASTDTQYFGPGTRLTVL.

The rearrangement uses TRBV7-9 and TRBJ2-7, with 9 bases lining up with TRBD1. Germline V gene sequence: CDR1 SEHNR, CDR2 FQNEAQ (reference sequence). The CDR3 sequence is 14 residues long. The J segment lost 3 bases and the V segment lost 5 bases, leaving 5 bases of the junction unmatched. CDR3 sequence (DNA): TGTGCCAGCAGCCCGGGACAGGGTTTCTACGAGCAGTACTTC. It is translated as CASSPGQGFYEQYF.

DNA for the CDR3: TGCGCCAGCAGCCAGCCGGGACAGGGGAACATTCAGTACTTC. Amino acids: CASSQPGQGNIQYF. The gene calls are TRBV4-1 and TRBJ2-4, with 10 bases matching TRBD1. There are 14 residues in the CDR3. In germline, CDR1 is MGHRA, CDR2 YSYEKL. J lost 7 bases, V lost 3 bases, and 3 bases had no gene match.

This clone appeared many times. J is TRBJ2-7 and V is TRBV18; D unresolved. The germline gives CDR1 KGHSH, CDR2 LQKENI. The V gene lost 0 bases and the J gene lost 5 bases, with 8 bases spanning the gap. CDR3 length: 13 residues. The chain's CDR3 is CASSPPALNEQYF. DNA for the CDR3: TGTGCCAGCTCACCACCGGCTCTGAACGAGCAGTACTTC.

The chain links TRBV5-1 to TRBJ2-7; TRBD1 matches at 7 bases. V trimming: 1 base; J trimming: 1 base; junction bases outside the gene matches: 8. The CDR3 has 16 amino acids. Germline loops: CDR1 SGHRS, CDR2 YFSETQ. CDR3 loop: CASSLRTGTVSYEQYF. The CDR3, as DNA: TGCGCCAGCAGCTTGCGTACCGGGACAGTTTCCTACGAGCAGTACTTC. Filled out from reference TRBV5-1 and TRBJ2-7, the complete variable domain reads KAGVTQTPRYLIKTRGQQVTLSCSPISGHRSVSWYQQTPGQGLQFLFEYFSETQRNKGNFPGRFSGRQFSNSRSEMNVSTLELGDSALYLCASSLRTGTVSYEQYFGPGTRLTVT.

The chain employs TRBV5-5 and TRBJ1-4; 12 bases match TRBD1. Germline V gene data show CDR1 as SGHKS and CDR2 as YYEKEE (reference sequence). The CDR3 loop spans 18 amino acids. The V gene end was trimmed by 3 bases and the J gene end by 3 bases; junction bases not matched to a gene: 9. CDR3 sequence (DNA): TGTGCCAGCAGCTCGCCCGACGGGACAGGGGGCTCTAATGAAAAACTGTTTTTT. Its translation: CASSSPDGTGGSNEKLFF.

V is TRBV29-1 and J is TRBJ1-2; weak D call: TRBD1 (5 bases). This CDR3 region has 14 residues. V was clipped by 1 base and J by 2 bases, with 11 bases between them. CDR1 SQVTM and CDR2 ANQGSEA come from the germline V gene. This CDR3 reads CSVEGTSDNYGYTF. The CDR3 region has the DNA TGCAGCGTTGAAGGGACATCCGACAACTATGGCTACACCTTC. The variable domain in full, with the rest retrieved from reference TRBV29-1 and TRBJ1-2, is SAVISQKPSRDICQRGTSLTIQCQVDSQVTMMFWYRQQPGQSLTLIATANQGSEATYESGFVIDKFPISRPNLTFSTLTVSNMSPEDSSIYLCSVEGTSDNYGYTFGSGTRLTVV.

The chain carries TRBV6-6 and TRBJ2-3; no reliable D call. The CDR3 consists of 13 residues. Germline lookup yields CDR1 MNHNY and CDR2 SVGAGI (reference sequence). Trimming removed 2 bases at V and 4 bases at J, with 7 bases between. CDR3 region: CASSYPLPDTQYF. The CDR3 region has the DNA TGTGCCAGCAGTTACCCACTCCCAGATACGCAGTATTTT.

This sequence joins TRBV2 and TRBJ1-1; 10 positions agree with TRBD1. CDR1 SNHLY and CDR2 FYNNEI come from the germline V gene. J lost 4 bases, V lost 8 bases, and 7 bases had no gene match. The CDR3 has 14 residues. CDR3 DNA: TGTGCCAGCTCGGACAGGGGGGTTTCCACTGAAGCTTTCTTT. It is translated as CASSDRGVSTEAFF.

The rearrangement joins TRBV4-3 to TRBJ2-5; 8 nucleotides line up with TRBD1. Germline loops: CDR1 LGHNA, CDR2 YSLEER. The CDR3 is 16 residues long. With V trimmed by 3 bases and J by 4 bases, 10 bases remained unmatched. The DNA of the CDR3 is TGCGCCAGCAGCCAGGATTTACAGGGGGGTGGAGAGACCCAGTACTTC. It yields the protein CASSQDLQGGGETQYF.

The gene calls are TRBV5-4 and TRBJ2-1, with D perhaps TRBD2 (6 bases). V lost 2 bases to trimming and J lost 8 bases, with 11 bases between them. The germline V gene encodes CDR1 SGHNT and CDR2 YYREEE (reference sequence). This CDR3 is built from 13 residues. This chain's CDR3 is CASSFGAGDEQFF. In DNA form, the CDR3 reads TGTGCCAGCAGCTTTGGAGCGGGTGATGAGCAGTTCTTC.

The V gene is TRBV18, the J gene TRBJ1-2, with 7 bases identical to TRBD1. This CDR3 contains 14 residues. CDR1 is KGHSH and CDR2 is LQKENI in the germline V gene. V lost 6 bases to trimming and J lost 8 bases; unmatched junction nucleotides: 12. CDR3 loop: CASSPQGGIEGYTF. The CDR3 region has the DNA TGTGCCAGCTCCCCTCAGGGGGGTATTGAGGGCTACACCTTC.

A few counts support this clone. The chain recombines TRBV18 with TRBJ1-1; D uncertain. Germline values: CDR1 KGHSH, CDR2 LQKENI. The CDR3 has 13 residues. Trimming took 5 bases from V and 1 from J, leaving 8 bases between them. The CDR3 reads CASSTDGNTEAFF. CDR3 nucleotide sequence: TGTGCCAGCTCAACAGACGGGAACACTGAAGCTTTCTTT.

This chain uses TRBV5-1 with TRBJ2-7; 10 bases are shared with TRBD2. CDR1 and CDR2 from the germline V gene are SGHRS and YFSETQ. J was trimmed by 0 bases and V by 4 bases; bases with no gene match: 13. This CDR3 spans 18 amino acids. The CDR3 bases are TGCGCCAGCAGCCCGGCGGCTAGCGGGAGTAGGGCCTCCTACGAGCAGTACTTC. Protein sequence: CASSPAASGSRASYEQYF.

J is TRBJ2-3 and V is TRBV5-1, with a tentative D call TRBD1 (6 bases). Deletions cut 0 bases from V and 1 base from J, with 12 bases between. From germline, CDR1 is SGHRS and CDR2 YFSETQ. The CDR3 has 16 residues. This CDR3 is CASSLEPRQGTDTQYF. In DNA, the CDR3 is TGCGCCAGCAGCTTGGAGCCTCGACAGGGCACAGATACGCAGTATTTT. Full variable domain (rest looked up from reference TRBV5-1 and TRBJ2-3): KAGVTQTPRYLIKTRGQQVTLSCSPISGHRSVSWYQQTPGQGLQFLFEYFSETQRNKGNFPGRFSGRQFSNSRSEMNVSTLELGDSALYLCASSLEPRQGTDTQYFGPGTRLTVL.

CDR3 protein: CASSPPRGRNTEAFF. CDR3 DNA: TGTGCCAGCAGCCCCCCCAGGGGGCGGAACACTGAAGCTTTCTTT. The rearrangement joins TRBV6-5 to TRBJ1-1; 8 bases are a match to TRBD1. From germline, CDR1 is MNHEY and CDR2 SVGAGI. The CDR3 contains 15 residues. The V gene end was trimmed by 6 bases and the J gene end by 1 base; junction bases not matched to a gene: 7.

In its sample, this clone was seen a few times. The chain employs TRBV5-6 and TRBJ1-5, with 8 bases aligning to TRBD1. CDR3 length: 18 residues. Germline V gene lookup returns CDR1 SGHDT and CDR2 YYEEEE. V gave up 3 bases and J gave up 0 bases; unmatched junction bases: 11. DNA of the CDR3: TGTGCCAGCAGCTCGGTCCGGGACAGGAGATATAGCAATCAGCCCCAGCATTTT. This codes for CASSSVRDRRYSNQPQHF.

CDR3 coding DNA: TGTGCCAGTAGTCTCCGACAGGAACGTCAGCCCCAGCATTTT. Its translation: CASSLRQERQPQHF. The chain carries TRBV19 and TRBJ1-5; D may be TRBD1 (6 bases). Germline V gene lookup returns CDR1 LNHDA and CDR2 SQIVND (reference sequence). The CDR3 runs to 14 residues. The V gene lost 5 bases and the J gene lost 6 bases, with 14 bases spanning the gap.

DNA of the CDR3: TGTGCCAGCAGTCGGTCTCTAGGGGCAGATACGCAGTATTTT. It is translated as CASSRSLGADTQYF. This rearrangement joins TRBV27 to TRBJ2-3; a possible D gene is TRBD1 (5 bases). CDR1 MNHEY and CDR2 SMNVEV come from the germline V gene (reference sequence). The CDR3 sequence is 14 residues long. The germline V and J ends were trimmed by 5 bases and 4 bases, with 13 bases remaining between them.

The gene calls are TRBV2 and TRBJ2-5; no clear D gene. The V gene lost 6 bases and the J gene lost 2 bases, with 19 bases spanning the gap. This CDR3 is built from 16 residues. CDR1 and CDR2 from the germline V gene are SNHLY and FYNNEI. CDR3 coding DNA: TGTGCCAGCAGCCGTCGGAGCACTTTGGTACAAGAGACCCAGTACTTC. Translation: CASSRRSTLVQETQYF.

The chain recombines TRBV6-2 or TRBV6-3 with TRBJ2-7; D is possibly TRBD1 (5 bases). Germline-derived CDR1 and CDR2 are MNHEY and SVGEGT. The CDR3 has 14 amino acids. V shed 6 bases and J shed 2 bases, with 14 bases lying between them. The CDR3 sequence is CASSRPQATYEQYF. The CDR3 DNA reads TGTGCCAGCAGCCGACCACAGGCCACCTACGAGCAGTACTTC.

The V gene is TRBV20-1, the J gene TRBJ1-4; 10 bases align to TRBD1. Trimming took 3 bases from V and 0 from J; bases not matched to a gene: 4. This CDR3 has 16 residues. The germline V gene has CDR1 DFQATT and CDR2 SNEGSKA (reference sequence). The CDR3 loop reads CSASVGTGATNEKLFF. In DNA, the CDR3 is TGCAGTGCTAGTGTCGGGACAGGGGCAACTAATGAAAAACTGTTTTTT.

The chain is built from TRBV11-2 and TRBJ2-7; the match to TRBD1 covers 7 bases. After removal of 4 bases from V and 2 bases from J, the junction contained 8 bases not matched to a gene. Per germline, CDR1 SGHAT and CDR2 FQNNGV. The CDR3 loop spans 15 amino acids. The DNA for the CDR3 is TGTGCCAGCAGCTCCGAACAGGGGTCGGCCTACGAGCAGTACTTC. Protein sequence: CASSSEQGSAYEQYF.